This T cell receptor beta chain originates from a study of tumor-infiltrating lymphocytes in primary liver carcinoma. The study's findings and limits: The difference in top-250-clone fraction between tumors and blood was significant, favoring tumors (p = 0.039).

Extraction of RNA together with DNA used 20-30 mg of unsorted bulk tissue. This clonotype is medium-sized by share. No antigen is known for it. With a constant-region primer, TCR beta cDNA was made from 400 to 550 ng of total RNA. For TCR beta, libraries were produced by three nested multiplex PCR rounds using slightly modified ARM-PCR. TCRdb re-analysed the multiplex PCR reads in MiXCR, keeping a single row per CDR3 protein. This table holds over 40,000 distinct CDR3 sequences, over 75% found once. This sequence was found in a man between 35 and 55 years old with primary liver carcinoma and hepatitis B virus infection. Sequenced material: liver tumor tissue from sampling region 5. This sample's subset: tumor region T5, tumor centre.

The CDR3 protein is CASSPGETQYF. DNA for the CDR3: TGTGCCAGCAGCCCCGGGGAGACCCAGTACTTC. This rearrangement joins TRBV7-8 to TRBJ2-5, with D hard to call. Per germline, CDR1 SGHVS and CDR2 FQNEAQ. The V gene lost 5 bases and the J gene lost 5 bases, with 6 bases spanning the gap. The CDR3 is 11 amino acids.